This T cell receptor (beta chain) was captured in a study of blood T cells in healthy people across ages (dated by TCRdb to 2014 to 2015). General notes on the study: Template switching captured roughly one uniquely barcoded TCR beta cDNA molecule per two T cells in model experiments. Using deep sequencing normalized with unique cDNA molecular identifiers, the study measured how TCR beta repertoire diversity changes with age. Four age groups were formed from the donors: young (average 16 years), middle-aged (around 37), aged (approximately 60) and long-lived (more than 75). To avoid experimental bias, donors of different ages were spread randomly across the sequencing lanes. Using the same blood draw, the study looked at two additional independent replicas of 1 million unique cDNA reads for two donors, one aged 18 to 30 and the other aged 80 or older.

This clonotype was counted a few times. The antigen it binds to is not known. No much larger clone is present one base from it, and per-base qualities are unavailable. The library was prepared using 5' RACE. The sequencer was an Illumina HiSeq 2500. A second PCR of roughly 7 to 11 cycles was performed with a sample-barcoded 5' primer and a J-beta primer mix. A template-switch 5' adaptor carrying 12 random nucleotides introduced a unique molecular identifier onto each TCR beta cDNA molecule. Each sample yielded at least 3 million CDR3-containing paired-end reads. First-strand cDNA was synthesized from all RNA with the Mint cDNA synthesis kit, primed by a TRBC-specific oligonucleotide. All cDNA was treated with uracil-DNA glycosylase and then went through a first 18-cycle PCR with the universal primers M1SS and BC2_uni_R. Concerning the study's data processing: For normalization, 1 million high-quality reads were randomly selected from each sample, with every read carrying a distinct molecular identifier. Reads sharing molecular identifiers were discarded rather than binned into consensus sequences. MiTCR, set to a Q25 quality threshold and the strictest error-elimination algorithm, was used for CDR3 identification, clonotype clustering and error correction. A nonparametric unseen species model with Euler transformation was used to estimate lower-bound total TCR beta diversity. The public reads were quality trimmed at Q25 with fastp and then assembled into clones with MiXCR by TCRdb, keeping productive beta chains. Each CDR3 protein gets just one entry, which takes the most common genes and DNA from the rows behind it. The V and J calls were determined by TCRdb, not by the authors. The sample profile shows about 580,000 distinct CDR3 sequences; around half of them were found once. The top ten hold under 30% of the sample.

The paper as a whole reports these results and caveats: Bulk unsorted PBMC profiling prevented conclusive comparison of naive and antigen-experienced compartments. Estimates of total diversity from one million sequenced T cells were regarded as lower bounds and underestimates. As age increased, observed TCR beta diversity per million T cells dropped in a roughly linear way, and a significant reduction was already evident by age roughly 40. Compared with the aged group, the long-lived group had more naive CD4+ T cells, fewer expanded clones and increased TCR diversity, a pattern suggesting age selection. The percentage of naive T cells measured by flow cytometry correlated strongly with observed TCR beta diversity. Because donor CMV infection status was unknown, age-related changes in expanded clonotypes were potentially confounded.

The donors were roughly 38 Caucasian individuals from Russia, aged roughly 6 to 100 years, who were systemically healthy. Ten milliliters of peripheral blood were drawn from each donor into EDTA-treated Vacutainer tubes. Ficoll-Paque density-gradient centrifugation was used to isolate PBMCs, with at least 6.5 million per sample. Trizol reagent was used to extract total RNA from the PBMCs, yielding at least 6 micrograms per sample. For every donor, flow cytometry on a PBMC aliquot measured the percentage of naive CD45RAhigh/CD27high T cells. Relative to germline, V is missing 6 bases and J is missing 0 bases, with 4 bases of the junction outside any gene match. Spanning cysteine to phenylalanine, the CDR3 consists of 16 amino acids. Of the read, only the CDR3 DNA is kept; its 48 bases are in frame from base 1. The germline V gene (reference sequence) gives CDR1 as DFQATT and CDR2 as SNEGSKA.

Material: blood. This receptor was identified in a man older than 75 in good health. The rearranged segments are TRBV20-1 and TRBJ2-1, with 14 bases in between that match TRBD2. Here is the DNA: TGCAGTGCAACCGGGACTAGCGGGAGCTCCTACAATGAGCAGTTCTTC. Translated, this gives CSATGTSGSSYNEQFF.